This entry features one T cell receptor (beta chain) sequence. Its antigen remains unknown. This CDR3 is 14 amino acids long. Per germline, CDR1 ENHRY and CDR2 SYGVKD. This sample stems from a study of T cells expressing NK-cell markers. Regarding the study as a whole: Dominant NKG2C+ clonotypes accounted for roughly 1.0-7.0% of CD8+ T cells in six donors. The CD3+CD56-NKG2C+ fraction of a handful of donors was also led by these clonotypes.

Researchers built TCR beta cDNA using 5'RACE template switching with UMIs. TCRdb reprocessed the 5' RACE reads and reports one entry per CDR3 protein, with no DNA. Its listing shows fewer than 200,000 distinct CDR3 sequences. The chain is built from TRBV10-3 and TRBJ2-1. The clonotype was recovered from a woman between 18 and 69 years old in good health. The sequenced sample was blood T cells: a sorted CD56 or NKG2C T cell subset, CD4+ or CD8+ T cells, or bulk PBMC T cells (not recorded which). This CDR3 reads CAIMATLSYNEQFF.